The 27 T cell receptor beta chains listed next were all sequenced from one sample in a study of brain T cells in children with intractable seizures. The protocol was immunoSEQ multiplex PCR, while the TCRdb copy is restricted to in-frame clones and leaves out a portion. The sample holds 7,500 to 10,000 clones, around 69% seen once. Surgery cases with the highest brain T cell transcript signatures were chosen for sequencing. The sequences come from resected brain tissue, collected at surgery. The source of these receptors is a boy under two years old with tuberous sclerosis and intractable seizures.

The CDR3 DNA reads as TGCGCCAGCAGTGGGTCTATGCAAGAGACCCAGTACTTC. It codes for CASSGSMQETQYF. The genes are TRBV10-1 and TRBJ2-5, with D uncertain. Trimming removed 4 bases from V and 2 bases from J, with 8 bases in between. The CDR3 consists of 13 residues. Germline V gene lookup returns CDR1 WNHNN and CDR2 SYGVQD (reference sequence).

V usage is TRBV28 and J usage is TRBJ1-2; D uncertain. Trimming left V 2 bases short and J 8 bases short, with 15 bases between. This CDR3 comprises 14 residues. CDR1 MDHEN and CDR2 SYDVKM come from the germline V gene. CDR3 amino acids: CASSLRQSTQGYTF. The CDR3 DNA reads as TGTGCCAGCAGTTTACGCCAGTCAACTCAAGGCTACACCTTC.

This chain uses TRBV2 with TRBJ2-7; 9 nucleotides match TRBD2. V shed 11 bases and J 3 bases; nucleotides not matched to a gene: 8. Germline CDR1 SNHLY, CDR2 FYNNEI. The CDR3 sequence is 13 residues long. The CDR3 here is CALLTSGRYEQYF. The DNA for the CDR3 is TGTGCCTTACTGACTAGCGGTCGCTACGAGCAGTACTTC.

The genes are TRBV3-1 (or the pseudogene TRBV3-2) and TRBJ1-2, with TRBD1 identical over 9 bases. The junction had 5 bases not matched to a gene; V was cut back by 1 base and J by 5 bases. The germline gives CDR1 LGHDT, CDR2 YNNKEL (reference sequence). This CDR3 spans 15 amino acids. The CDR3 sequence is CASSQGPQGAYGYTF. Written as DNA, the CDR3 is TGTGCCAGCAGCCAAGGACCACAGGGGGCATATGGCTACACCTTC.

The rearrangement uses TRBV7-9 and TRBJ2-3, with D unclear. Germline CDR1 SEHNR, CDR2 FQNEAQ (reference sequence). The CDR3 covers 15 residues. V was pared by 2 bases and J by 2 bases, with 11 bases between. CDR3 sequence: CASSLRQVDTDTQYF. In nucleotides, the CDR3 is TGTGCCAGCAGCTTAAGGCAGGTGGACACAGATACGCAGTATTTT.

The genes are TRBV5-4 and TRBJ1-3; D is perhaps TRBD1 (5 bases). The V gene's germline CDR1 is SGHNT and CDR2 YYREEE (reference sequence). The CDR3 covers 14 residues. With 0 bases removed from V and 3 bases from J, the gap between germline ends came to 7 bases. This CDR3 is CASSLAQGGNTIYF. CDR3 bases: TGTGCCAGCAGCTTGGCGCAGGGTGGAAACACCATATATTTT.

This chain connects TRBV28 to TRBJ2-7; D ambiguous. The germline V gene encodes CDR1 MDHEN and CDR2 SYDVKM. This CDR3 comprises 12 residues. Between the trimmed V and J ends, which lost 2 bases and 5 bases, there was a span of 7 bases. DNA of the CDR3: TGTGCCAGCAGTTTAGACCATAACGAGCAGTACTTC. Translation gives CASSLDHNEQYF.

V and J are TRBV7-6 and TRBJ2-7; 11 bases map to TRBD2. V was clipped by 0 bases and J by 2 bases; unmatched bases: 0. This CDR3 contains 15 residues. The germline V gene has CDR1 SGHVS and CDR2 FNYEAQ. This CDR3 is CASSLASGGAYEQYF. CDR3 DNA: TGTGCCAGCAGCTTAGCTAGCGGGGGGGCCTACGAGCAGTACTTC.

This clone has only one observation. The V and J genes are TRBV29-1 and TRBJ1-5; D is undetermined. The V end was cut by 4 bases, the J end by 0 bases, with 4 bases between. The CDR3 runs 12 residues. Germline V gene sequence: CDR1 SQVTM, CDR2 ANQGSEA. The DNA for the CDR3 is TGCAGCGTTGCCAATAGCAATCAGCCCCAGCATTTT. Translating gives CSVANSNQPQHF.

The chain is built from TRBV3-1 (or the pseudogene TRBV3-2) and TRBJ2-7, with 13 bases lining up with TRBD2. Germline CDR1 reads LGHDT; CDR2 reads YNNKEL (reference sequence). V lost 2 bases and J lost 2; bases outside the gene matches: 6. The CDR3 is 17 residues long. CDR3 nucleotide sequence: TGTGCCAGCAGCCAACCTCGACTAGCGGGGGGAGCCTACGAGCAGTACTTC. As protein: CASSQPRLAGGAYEQYF.

CDR3 in amino acids: CASSVDTRSGNTIYF. The CDR3 nucleotides read TGTGCCAGCAGCGTGGACACGCGCTCTGGAAACACCATATATTTT. This chain joins TRBV11-2 and TRBJ1-3; maybe TRBD1 (5 bases). The germline V and J ends were trimmed by 5 bases and 0 bases, with 11 bases remaining between them. Germline V CDR1 and CDR2: SGHAT, FQNNGV. The CDR3 totals 15 residues.

A single count supports this clone. This rearrangement joins TRBV5-1 to TRBJ2-1, with no clear D. V dropped 0 bases and J dropped 10 bases, with 5 bases sitting between them. The CDR3 sequence is 11 residues long. The germline V gene has CDR1 SGHRS and CDR2 YFSETQ. CDR3 DNA: TGCGCCAGCAGCTTGGATGGCGAGCAGTTCTTC. As protein: CASSLDGEQFF.

This chain links TRBV19 with TRBJ2-2; D call uncertain. Germline loops: CDR1 LNHDA, CDR2 SQIVND (reference sequence). The CDR3 covers 15 residues. With 7 bases removed from V and 1 base from J, the gap between germline ends came to 13 bases. CDR3 nucleotide sequence: TGTGCCAGTACCCCTGGGAAGAAGAACACCGGGGAGCTGTTTTTT. Protein product: CASTPGKKNTGELFF.

This chain joins TRBV6-1 and TRBJ2-3; the match to TRBD2 covers 8 bases. The CDR3 loop spans 16 amino acids. Germline CDR1 reads MNHNS; CDR2 reads SASEGT. V trimming: 0 bases; J trimming: 1 base; junction bases outside the gene matches: 3. The CDR3 sequence is CASSEASGVGTDTQYF. CDR3 DNA sequence: TGTGCCAGCAGTGAAGCTAGCGGGGTTGGCACAGATACGCAGTATTTT.

This chain uses TRBV11-3 with TRBJ2-7, with D perhaps TRBD2 (6 bases). The V gene's germline CDR1 is SGHNT and CDR2 YENEEA. The V and J ends lost 5 bases and 6 bases respectively, with 17 bases between them. This CDR3 spans 14 amino acids. As DNA, the CDR3 is TGTGCCAGCAGCCCAGCCGCCGGGGGTGTCGAGCAGTACTTC. Its protein product is CASSPAAGGVEQYF.

This clone was found once. The rearrangement uses TRBV7-9 and TRBJ1-5, with TRBD1 as a possible D gene (5 bases). The CDR3 has 14 amino acids. Trimming removed 5 bases from V and 3 bases from J, with 11 bases in between. Germline V gene data show CDR1 as SEHNR and CDR2 as FQNEAQ (reference sequence). In DNA form, the CDR3 reads TGTGCCAGCAGCCATACAGGAAACAATCAGCCCCAGCATTTT. It encodes CASSHTGNNQPQHF.

This clone was counted only a few times. This chain links TRBV7-9 with TRBJ1-1; TRBD1 might be the D (5 bases). Trimming pared 8 bases from V and 6 bases from J, leaving 7 bases between. The CDR3 runs 10 residues. Germline values: CDR1 SEHNR, CDR2 FQNEAQ (reference sequence). CDR3: CASRGAEAFF. For the CDR3, the DNA is TGTGCCAGCCGGGGGGCTGAAGCTTTCTTT.

The V gene is TRBV6-4, the J gene TRBJ2-7; TRBD1 agrees at 7 bases. The CDR3 loop spans 17 amino acids. CDR1 is MRHNA and CDR2 is SNTAGT in the germline V gene. The trim removed 9 bases at V and 0 bases at J, leaving 17 bases unmatched. DNA for the CDR3: TGTGCCAGAATCAACTCGGGACAGCTCGTTAGCTCCTACGAGCAGTACTTC. Translated: CARINSGQLVSSYEQYF.

This sequence joins TRBV12-3 or TRBV12-4 and TRBJ1-3; 7 bases fit TRBD1. The V gene end was trimmed by 4 bases and the J gene end by 4 bases; junction bases not matched to a gene: 1. CDR3 length equals 13 residues. CDR3 sequence (DNA): TGTGCCAGCAGTTCGGACAGGGGAAACACCATATATTTT. Protein product: CASSSDRGNTIYF.

The chain joins TRBV4-1 to TRBJ2-7; 15 nucleotides align to TRBD2. The CDR3 is 17 residues long. Germline lookup yields CDR1 MGHRA and CDR2 YSYEKL. Trimming cost V 0 bases and J 4 bases; bases outside gene matches: 4. As DNA, the CDR3 is TGCGCCAGCAGCCAAGAAACCGGGACTAGCGGGAGGTACGAGCAGTACTTC. Translation: CASSQETGTSGRYEQYF.

The V and J genes are TRBV6-4 and TRBJ2-3; D possibly matches TRBD1 or TRBD2 (5 bases each). The V end lost 3 bases, the J end lost 8 bases, and 15 bases lay between the germline ends. This CDR3 has 14 residues. Germline V gives CDR1 MRHNA, CDR2 SNTAGT. The CDR3 sequence: CASSEGDGTGTQYF. The CDR3 DNA sequence: TGTGCCAGCAGTGAAGGGGACGGGACGGGTACGCAGTATTTT.

V gene TRBV9 combines with J gene TRBJ1-1; D gene unclear. V gave up 7 bases and J gave up 0 bases, with 16 bases separating them. Germline V gene data show CDR1 as SGDLS and CDR2 as YYNGEE. The CDR3 consists of 15 residues. CDR3 residues: CASHPYGGLNTEAFF. CDR3 nucleotide sequence: TGTGCCAGCCACCCCTATGGAGGGTTGAACACTGAAGCTTTCTTT.

The genes are TRBV6-1 and TRBJ1-1, with D maybe TRBD1 (5 bases). Germline CDR1 MNHNS, CDR2 SASEGT. This CDR3 is 15 amino acids long. V was clipped by 2 bases and J by 4 bases, with 14 bases between them. The CDR3 region is CASSEPGGETTEAFF. DNA of the CDR3: TGTGCCAGCAGTGAACCCGGGGGGGAGACCACTGAAGCTTTCTTT.

This clone occurred once. The chain couples TRBV18 to TRBJ2-2; D is possibly TRBD2 (6 bases). V was shortened by 0 bases and J by 4 bases, with 9 bases between the two germline ends. The CDR3 extends over 15 amino acids. Germline lookup yields CDR1 KGHSH and CDR2 LQKENI. CDR3 in amino acids: CASSPPAGRTGELFF. The CDR3 DNA sequence: TGTGCCAGCTCACCACCGGCGGGGCGCACCGGGGAGCTGTTTTTT.

This clone has a handful of counts. The chain uses TRBV27 and TRBJ1-1; no clear D gene. The CDR3 sequence is 16 residues long. Trimming took 5 bases from V and 0 from J, leaving 16 bases between them. The germline V gene encodes CDR1 MNHEY and CDR2 SMNVEV (reference sequence). DNA of the CDR3: TGTGCCAGCAGTGCGACCGGGGATTTCATGAACACTGAAGCTTTCTTT. It specifies CASSATGDFMNTEAFF.

The V call is TRBV24-1, the J call TRBJ2-1, with 8 bases identical to TRBD2. V lost 5 bases, J lost 2 bases, and 13 bases stayed unmatched. This CDR3 is 18 amino acids long. The germline gives CDR1 KGHDR, CDR2 SFDVKD. The CDR3 DNA is TGTGCCACCAGTGGCAGCGGGAGATCCCCGATCCCCTACAATGAGCAGTTCTTC. Translated: CATSGSGRSPIPYNEQFF.

CDR3 nucleotide sequence: TGTGCCAGCAGCCAAGATCCAGGAGTAACCTACAATGAGCAGTTCTTC. Amino acids: CASSQDPGVTYNEQFF. The V and J genes are TRBV14 and TRBJ2-1; D ambiguous. The CDR3 extends over 16 amino acids. V lost 0 bases and J lost 2, with 11 bases in between. CDR1 SGHDN and CDR2 FVKESK come from the germline V gene.